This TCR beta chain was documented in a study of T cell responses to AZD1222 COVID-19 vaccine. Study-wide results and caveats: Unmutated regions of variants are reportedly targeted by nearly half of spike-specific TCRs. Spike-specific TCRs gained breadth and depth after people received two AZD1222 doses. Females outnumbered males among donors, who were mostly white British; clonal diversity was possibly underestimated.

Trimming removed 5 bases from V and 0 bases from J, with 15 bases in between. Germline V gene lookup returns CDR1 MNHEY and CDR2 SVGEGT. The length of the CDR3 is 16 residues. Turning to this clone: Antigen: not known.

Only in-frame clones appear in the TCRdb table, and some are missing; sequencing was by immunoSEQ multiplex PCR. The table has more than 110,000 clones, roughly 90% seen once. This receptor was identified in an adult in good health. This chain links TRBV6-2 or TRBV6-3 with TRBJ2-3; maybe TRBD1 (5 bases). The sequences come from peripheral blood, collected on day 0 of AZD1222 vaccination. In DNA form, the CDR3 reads TGTGCCAGCAGTCGCGACAGAGCCCCTAGCACAGATACGCAGTATTTT. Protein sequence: CASSRDRAPSTDTQYF.